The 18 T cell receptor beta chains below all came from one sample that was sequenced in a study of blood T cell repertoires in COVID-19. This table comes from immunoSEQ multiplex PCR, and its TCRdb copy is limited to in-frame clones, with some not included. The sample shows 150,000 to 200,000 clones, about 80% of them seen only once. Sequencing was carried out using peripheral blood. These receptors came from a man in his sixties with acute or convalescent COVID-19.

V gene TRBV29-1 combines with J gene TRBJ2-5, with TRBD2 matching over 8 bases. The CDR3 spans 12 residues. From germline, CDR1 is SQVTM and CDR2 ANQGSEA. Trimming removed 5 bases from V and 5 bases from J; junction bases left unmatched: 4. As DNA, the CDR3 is TGCAGCGTTACTAGCGGCGGGGAGACCCAGTACTTC. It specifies CSVTSGGETQYF.

CDR3 region: CANRQDGVYGYTF. CDR3 in DNA: TGTGCCAACAGACAGGATGGGGTCTATGGCTACACCTTC. This chain joins TRBV6-5 and TRBJ1-2, with D maybe TRBD1 (6 bases). The V gene lost 10 bases and the J gene lost 4 bases, with 16 bases spanning the gap. CDR3 length: 13 amino acids. Per germline, CDR1 MNHEY and CDR2 SVGAGI.

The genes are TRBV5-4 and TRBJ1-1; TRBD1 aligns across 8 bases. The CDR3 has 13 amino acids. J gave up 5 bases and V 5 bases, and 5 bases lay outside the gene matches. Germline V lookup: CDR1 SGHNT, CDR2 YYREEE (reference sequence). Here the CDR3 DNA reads TGTGCCAGCAGGACAGGGGAAGGGACTGAAGCTTTCTTT. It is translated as CASRTGEGTEAFF.

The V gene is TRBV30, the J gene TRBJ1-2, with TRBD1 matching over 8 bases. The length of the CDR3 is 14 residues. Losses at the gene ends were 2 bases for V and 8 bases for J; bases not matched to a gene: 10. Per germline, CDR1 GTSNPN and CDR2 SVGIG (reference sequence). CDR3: CAWSYWVQGVGYTF. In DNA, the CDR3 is TGTGCCTGGAGTTATTGGGTACAGGGGGTAGGCTACACCTTC.

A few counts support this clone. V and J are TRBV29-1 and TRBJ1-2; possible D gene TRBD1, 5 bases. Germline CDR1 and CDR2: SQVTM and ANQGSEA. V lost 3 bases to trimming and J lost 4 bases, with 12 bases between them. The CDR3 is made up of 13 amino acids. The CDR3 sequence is CSVDRAGAYGYTF. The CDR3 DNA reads TGCAGCGTTGACAGGGCGGGAGCCTATGGCTACACCTTC.

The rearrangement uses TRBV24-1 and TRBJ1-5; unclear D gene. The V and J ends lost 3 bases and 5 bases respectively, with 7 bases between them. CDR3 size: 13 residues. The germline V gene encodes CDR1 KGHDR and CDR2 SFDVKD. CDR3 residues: CATSDRRDQPQHF. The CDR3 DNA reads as TGTGCCACCAGTGATCGGAGGGATCAGCCCCAGCATTTT.

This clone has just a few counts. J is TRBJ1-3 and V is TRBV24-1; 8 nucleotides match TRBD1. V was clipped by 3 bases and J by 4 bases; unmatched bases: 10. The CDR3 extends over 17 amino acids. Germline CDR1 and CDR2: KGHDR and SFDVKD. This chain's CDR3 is CATSDARQGPVGNTIYF. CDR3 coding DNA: TGTGCCACCAGTGATGCCCGACAGGGGCCGGTCGGAAACACCATATATTTT.

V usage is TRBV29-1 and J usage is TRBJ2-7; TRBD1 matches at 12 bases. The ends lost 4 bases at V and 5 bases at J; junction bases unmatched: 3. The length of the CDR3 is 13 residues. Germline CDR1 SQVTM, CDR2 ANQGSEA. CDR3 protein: CSVAGQGAHEQYF. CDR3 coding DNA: TGCAGCGTTGCGGGACAGGGGGCCCACGAGCAGTACTTC.

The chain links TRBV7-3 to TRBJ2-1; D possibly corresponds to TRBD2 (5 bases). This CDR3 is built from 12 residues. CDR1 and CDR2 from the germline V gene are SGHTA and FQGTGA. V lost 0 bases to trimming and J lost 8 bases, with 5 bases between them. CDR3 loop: CASSLTSDEQFF. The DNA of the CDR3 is TGTGCCAGCAGCTTAACTAGCGATGAGCAGTTCTTC.

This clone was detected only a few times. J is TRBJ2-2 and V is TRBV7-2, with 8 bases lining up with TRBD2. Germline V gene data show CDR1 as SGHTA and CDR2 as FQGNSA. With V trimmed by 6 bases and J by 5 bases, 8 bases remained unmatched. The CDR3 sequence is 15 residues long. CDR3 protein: CASRRGGSLTGELFF. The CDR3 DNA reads TGTGCCAGCAGACGGGGGGGCAGCCTGACCGGGGAGCTGTTTTTT.

In nucleotides, the CDR3 is TGTGCCAGCTCACTCGCAGACAATGAGCAGTTCTTC. It specifies CASSLADNEQFF. V is TRBV18 and J is TRBJ2-1; D ambiguous. This CDR3 comprises 12 residues. Germline V gene sequence: CDR1 KGHSH, CDR2 LQKENI. Trimming shortened V by 4 bases and J by 5 bases, and 6 bases separated the two germline ends.

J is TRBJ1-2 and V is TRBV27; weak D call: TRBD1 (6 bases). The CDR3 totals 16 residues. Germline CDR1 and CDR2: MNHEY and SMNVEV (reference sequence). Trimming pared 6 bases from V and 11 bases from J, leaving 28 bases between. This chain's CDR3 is CASSPTRLQGSPKYTF. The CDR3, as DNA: TGTGCCAGCAGCCCAACCCGGCTTCAGGGGTCCCCGAAGTACACCTTC.

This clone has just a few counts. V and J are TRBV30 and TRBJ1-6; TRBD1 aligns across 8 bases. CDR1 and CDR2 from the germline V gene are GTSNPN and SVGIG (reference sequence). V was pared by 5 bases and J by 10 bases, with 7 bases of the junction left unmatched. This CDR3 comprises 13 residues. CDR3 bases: TGTGCCTGGGACAGGGGAAATTGGTCACCCCTCCACTTT. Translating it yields CAWDRGNWSPLHF.

The CDR3 loop reads CASSRPGTVINAGGYTF. CDR3 nucleotide sequence: TGTGCCAGCAGCCGTCCCGGGACAGTCATCAATGCTGGGGGCTACACCTTC. This sequence joins TRBV7-2 and TRBJ1-2; 7 positions match TRBD1. The CDR3 length is 17 residues. Germline V gives CDR1 SGHTA, CDR2 FQGNSA. Trimming removed 5 bases from V and 8 bases from J; junction bases left unmatched: 20.

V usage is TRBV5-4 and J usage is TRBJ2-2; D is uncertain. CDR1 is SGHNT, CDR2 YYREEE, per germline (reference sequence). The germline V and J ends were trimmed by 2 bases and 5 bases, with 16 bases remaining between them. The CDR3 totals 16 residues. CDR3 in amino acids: CASSFVQWFGTGELFF. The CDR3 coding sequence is TGTGCCAGCAGCTTCGTGCAGTGGTTCGGGACCGGGGAGCTGTTTTTT.

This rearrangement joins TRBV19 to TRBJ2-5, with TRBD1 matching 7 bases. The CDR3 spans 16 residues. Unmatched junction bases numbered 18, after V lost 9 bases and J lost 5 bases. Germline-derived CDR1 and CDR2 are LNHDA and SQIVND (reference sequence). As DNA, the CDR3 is TGTGCCAGGACAGGGCCTCAAAGCTATCACAGGGAGACCCAGTACTTC. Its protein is CARTGPQSYHRETQYF.

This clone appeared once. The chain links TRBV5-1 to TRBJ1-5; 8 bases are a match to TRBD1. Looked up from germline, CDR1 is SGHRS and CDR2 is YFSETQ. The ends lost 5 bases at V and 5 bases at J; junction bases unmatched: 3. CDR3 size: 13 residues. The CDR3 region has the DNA TGCGCCAGCAGGCCGGACAGGGATCAGCCCCAGCATTTT. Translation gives CASRPDRDQPQHF.

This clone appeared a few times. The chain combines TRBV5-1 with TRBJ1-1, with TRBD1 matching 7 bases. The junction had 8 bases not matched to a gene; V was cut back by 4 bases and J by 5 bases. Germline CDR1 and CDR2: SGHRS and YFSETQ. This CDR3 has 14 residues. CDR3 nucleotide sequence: TGCGCCAGCAGCGGGAGACAGGGTATAACTGAAGCTTTCTTT. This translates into CASSGRQGITEAFF.